This TCR beta chain stems from a study of shared clonotypes between healthy human individuals. From germline, CDR1 is GTSNPN and CDR2 SVGIG (reference sequence). Trimming removed 2 bases from V and 3 bases from J; junction bases left unmatched: 3. The CDR3 extends over 14 amino acids. Each cell subset's genomic DNA was divided evenly among several immunoSEQ plates. Per sorted-subset replicate PCR, input was around 200 ng DNA, representing around 30,000 T cell genomes. In the original workflow: From ImmunoSEQ came sequences covering only the junction and carrying no quality scores, so filtering differed. The data were produced by immunoSEQ multiplex PCR, yet TCRdb's version contains in-frame clones alone and is incomplete. The V and J calls and clone size are taken from that table; D and trimming were inferred from the DNA. In the table there are around 2.5 million clones, roughly 93% of which are singletons.

The clonotype comes from a man between 18 and 29 years old in good health. Some clones in this sample may be carry-over from other donors' samples. Material for sequencing was naive CD4+ T cells from PBMCs. The subset denotes: CD45RA+ positively selected. The gene calls are TRBV30 and TRBJ2-1; 8 bases align to TRBD2. The CDR3 DNA reads TGTGCCTGGAGTAGGACTAGCAGCTACAATGAGCAGTTCTTC. This sequence encodes CAWSRTSSYNEQFF.